This TCR beta chain was captured by sequencing in a study of cytomegalovirus exposure and HLA in healthy donors. Points from the study as a whole: Cytomegalovirus-associated TCR beta chains were listed, numbering roughly 150. Rarity marked most TCR sequences, yet some public TCRs occurred in many donors.

V shed 4 bases, J shed 7 bases, and the junction held 12 bases outside the gene matches. The germline V gene has CDR1 SNHLY and CDR2 FYNNEI. This CDR3 is 16 amino acids long. Clones were sequenced by immunoSEQ multiplex PCR, and TCRdb holds only the in-frame ones, with some missing. The sample holds about 130,000 clones, 75% to 90% seen once. Worth noting for this clone: Its cognate antigen is unknown.

The V gene is TRBV2, the J gene TRBJ1-5, with 8 bases lining up with TRBD1. The clonotype originates from a woman aged 18-35 years in good health and CMV-seronegative. Material for sequencing was PBMCs. Written as DNA, the CDR3 is TGTGCCAGCAGTGGTCCCGGGACAGGTTTCGAACAGCCCCAGCATTTT. This codes for CASSGPGTGFEQPQHF.